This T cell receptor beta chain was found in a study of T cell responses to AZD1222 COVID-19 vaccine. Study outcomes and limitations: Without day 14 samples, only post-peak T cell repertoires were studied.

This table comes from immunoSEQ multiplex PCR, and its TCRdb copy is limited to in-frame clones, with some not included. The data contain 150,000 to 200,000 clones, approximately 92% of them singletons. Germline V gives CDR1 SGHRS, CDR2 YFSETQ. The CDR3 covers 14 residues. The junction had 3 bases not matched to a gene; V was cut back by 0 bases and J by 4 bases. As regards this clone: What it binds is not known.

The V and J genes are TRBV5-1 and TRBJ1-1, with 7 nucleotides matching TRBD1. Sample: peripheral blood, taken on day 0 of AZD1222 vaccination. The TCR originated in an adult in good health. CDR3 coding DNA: TGCGCCAGCAGCTTGGAGGGGGCGCCCACTGAAGCTTTCTTT. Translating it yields CASSLEGAPTEAFF.